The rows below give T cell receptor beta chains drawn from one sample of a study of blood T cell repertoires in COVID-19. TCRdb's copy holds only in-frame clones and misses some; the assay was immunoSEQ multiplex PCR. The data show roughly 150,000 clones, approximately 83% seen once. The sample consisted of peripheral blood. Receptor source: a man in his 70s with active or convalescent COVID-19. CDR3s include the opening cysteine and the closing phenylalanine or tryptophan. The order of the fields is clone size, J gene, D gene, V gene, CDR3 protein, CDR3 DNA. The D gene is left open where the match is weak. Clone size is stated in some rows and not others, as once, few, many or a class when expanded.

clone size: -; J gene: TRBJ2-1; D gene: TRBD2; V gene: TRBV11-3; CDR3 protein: CASSLDGTSANEQFF; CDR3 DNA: TGTGCCAGCAGCTTAGACGGGACTAGTGCCAATGAGCAGTTCTTC
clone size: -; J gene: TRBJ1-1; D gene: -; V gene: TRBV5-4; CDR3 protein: CASSLGRINTEAFF; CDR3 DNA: TGTGCCAGCAGCTTGGGCAGGATAAACACTGAAGCTTTCTTT
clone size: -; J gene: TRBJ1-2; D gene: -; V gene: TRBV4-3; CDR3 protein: CASSQDLGRVGGYTF; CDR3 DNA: TGCGCCAGCAGCCAAGATCTTGGGAGGGTTGGGGGCTACACCTTC
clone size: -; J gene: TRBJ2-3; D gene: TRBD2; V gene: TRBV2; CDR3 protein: CASRLSGGSGTDTQYF; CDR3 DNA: TGTGCCAGCAGGCTCTCCGGGGGGAGTGGCACAGATACGCAGTATTTT
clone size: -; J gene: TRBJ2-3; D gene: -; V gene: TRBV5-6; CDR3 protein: CASSRDIFTDTQYF; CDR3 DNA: TGTGCCAGCAGCCGGGACATTTTCACAGATACGCAGTATTTT
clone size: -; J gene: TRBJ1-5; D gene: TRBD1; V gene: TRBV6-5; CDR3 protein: CASRQGTGQPQHF; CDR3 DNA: TGTGCCAGCAGACAGGGGACGGGGCAGCCCCAGCATTTT
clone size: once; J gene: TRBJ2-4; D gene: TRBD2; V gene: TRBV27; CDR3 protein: CASSLSTGGVKNIQYF; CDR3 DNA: TGTGCCAGCAGTTTAAGTACGGGGGGGGTCAAAAACATTCAGTACTTC
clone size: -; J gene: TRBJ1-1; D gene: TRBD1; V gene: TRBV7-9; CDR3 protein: CASSLFQGAWDTEAFF; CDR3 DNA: TGTGCCAGCAGCTTATTCCAGGGGGCGTGGGACACTGAAGCTTTCTTT
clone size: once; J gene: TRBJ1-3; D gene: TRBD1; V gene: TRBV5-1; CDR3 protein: CASSPQGQGAGNTIYF; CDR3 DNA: TGCGCCAGCAGCCCTCAGGGACAGGGGGCTGGAAACACCATATATTTT
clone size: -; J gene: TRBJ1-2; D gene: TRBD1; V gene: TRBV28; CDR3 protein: CASSSGGQGGYGYTF; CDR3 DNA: TGTGCCAGCAGTTCCGGCGGGCAGGGGGGCTATGGCTACACCTTC
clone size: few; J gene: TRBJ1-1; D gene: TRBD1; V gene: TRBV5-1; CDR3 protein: CASSLDGTVNTEAFF; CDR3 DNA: TGCGCCAGCAGCTTGGACGGGACAGTGAACACTGAAGCTTTCTTT
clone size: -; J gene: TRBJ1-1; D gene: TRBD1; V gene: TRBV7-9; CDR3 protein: CASNLTGQGAEAFF; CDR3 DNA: TGTGCCAGCAACCTCACCGGACAGGGGGCTGAAGCTTTCTTT
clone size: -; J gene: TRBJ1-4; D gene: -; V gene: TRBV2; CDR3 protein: CASRGGEWQKLFF; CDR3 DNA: TGTGCCAGCAGGGGAGGAGAGTGGCAAAAACTGTTTTTT
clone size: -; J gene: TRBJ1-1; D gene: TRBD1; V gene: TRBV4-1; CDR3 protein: CASSPGQGRMMNTEAFF; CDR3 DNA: TGCGCCAGCAGTCCCGGACAGGGGAGGATGATGAACACTGAAGCTTTCTTT
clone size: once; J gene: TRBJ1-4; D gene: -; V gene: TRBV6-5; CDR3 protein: CASRPGAAGEKLFF; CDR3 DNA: TGTGCCAGCAGACCAGGGGCGGCAGGGGAAAAACTGTTTTTT
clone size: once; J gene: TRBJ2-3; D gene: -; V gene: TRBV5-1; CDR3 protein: CASSLRLVDPRSTDTQYF; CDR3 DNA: TGCGCCAGCAGCCTCCGACTAGTAGATCCTCGTAGCACAGATACGCAGTATTTT
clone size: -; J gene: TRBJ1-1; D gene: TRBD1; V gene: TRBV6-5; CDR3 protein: CASSRDREKDTEAFF; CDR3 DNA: TGTGCCAGCAGTCGGGACAGGGAAAAGGACACTGAAGCTTTCTTT
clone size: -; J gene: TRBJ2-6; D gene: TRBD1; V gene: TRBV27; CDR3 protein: CASSLGDRAGANVLTF; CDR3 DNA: TGTGCCAGCAGTTTAGGGGACAGGGCTGGGGCCAACGTCCTGACTTTC
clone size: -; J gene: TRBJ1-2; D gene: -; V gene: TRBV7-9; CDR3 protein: CASSLVRGLGDGYTF; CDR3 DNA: TGTGCCAGCAGCTTAGTTAGGGGCCTAGGGGATGGCTACACCTTC
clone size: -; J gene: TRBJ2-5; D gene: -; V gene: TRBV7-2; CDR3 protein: CASSQYRGSEAETQYF; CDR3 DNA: TGTGCCAGCAGCCAGTATCGGGGTAGCGAGGCCGAGACCCAGTACTTC
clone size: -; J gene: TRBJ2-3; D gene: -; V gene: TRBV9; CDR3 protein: CASSVGQGNGYTQYF; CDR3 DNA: TGTGCCAGCAGCGTAGGGCAGGGGAACGGATATACGCAGTATTTT
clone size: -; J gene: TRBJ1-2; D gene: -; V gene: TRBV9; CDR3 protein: CASSLVGLYGYTF; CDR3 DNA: TGTGCCAGCAGCCTTGTGGGACTCTATGGCTACACCTTC
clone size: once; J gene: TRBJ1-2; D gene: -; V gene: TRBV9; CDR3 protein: CASRPIQLANYGYTF; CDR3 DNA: TGTGCCAGCAGGCCGATCCAATTAGCTAACTATGGCTACACCTTC
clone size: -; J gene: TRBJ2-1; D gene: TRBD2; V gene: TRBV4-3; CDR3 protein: CASSPSNVLAAGNEQFF; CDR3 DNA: TGCGCCAGCAGCCCTTCTAATGTACTAGCGGCAGGCAATGAGCAGTTCTTC
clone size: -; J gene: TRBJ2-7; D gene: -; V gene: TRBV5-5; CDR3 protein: CASSLGPREQYEQYF; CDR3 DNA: TGTGCCAGCAGCTTGGGGCCGAGGGAACAATACGAGCAGTACTTC
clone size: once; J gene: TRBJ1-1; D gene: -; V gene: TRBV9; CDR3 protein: CASSVVQTGNTEAFF; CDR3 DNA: TGTGCCAGCAGCGTAGTACAGACCGGGAACACTGAAGCTTTCTTT
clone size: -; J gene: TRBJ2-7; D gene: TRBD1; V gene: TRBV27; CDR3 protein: CASSFWPGGHEQYF; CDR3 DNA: TGTGCCAGCAGTTTCTGGCCAGGGGGACACGAGCAGTACTTC
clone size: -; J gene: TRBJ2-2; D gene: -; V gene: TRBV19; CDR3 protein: CASSPRGVWPTGELFF; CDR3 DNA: TGTGCCAGTAGCCCGCGGGGAGTTTGGCCGACCGGGGAGCTGTTTTTT
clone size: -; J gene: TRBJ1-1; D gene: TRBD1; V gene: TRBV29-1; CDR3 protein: CSADRDQNTEAFF; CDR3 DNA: TGCAGCGCGGACAGGGACCAGAACACTGAAGCTTTCTTT
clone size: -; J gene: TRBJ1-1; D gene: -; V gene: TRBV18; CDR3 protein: CASSPPQGKAFF; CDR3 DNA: TGTGCCAGCTCACCACCACAGGGAAAGGCTTTCTTT
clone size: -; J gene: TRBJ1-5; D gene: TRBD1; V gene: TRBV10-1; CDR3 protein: CASSDGTGGVCNQPQHF; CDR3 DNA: TGCGCCAGCAGTGATGGGACAGGGGGCGTCTGCAATCAGCCCCAGCATTTT
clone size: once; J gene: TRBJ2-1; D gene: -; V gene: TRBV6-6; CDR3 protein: CASSYSVREQFF; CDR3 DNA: TGTGCCAGCAGTTACTCAGTCCGGGAGCAGTTCTTC
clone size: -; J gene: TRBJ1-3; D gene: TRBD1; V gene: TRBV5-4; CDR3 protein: CASSLGQGQVDTIYF; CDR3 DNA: TGTGCCAGCAGCCTGGGACAGGGACAGGTGGACACCATATATTTT
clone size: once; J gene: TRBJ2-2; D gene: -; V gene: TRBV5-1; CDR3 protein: CASSLGLAANTGELFF; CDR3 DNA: TGCGCCAGCAGCTTGGGGCTGGCAGCGAACACCGGGGAGCTGTTTTTT
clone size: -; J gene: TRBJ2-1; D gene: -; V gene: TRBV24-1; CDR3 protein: CATSDFSEQFF; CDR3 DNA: TGTGCCACCAGTGATTTTAGTGAGCAGTTCTTC
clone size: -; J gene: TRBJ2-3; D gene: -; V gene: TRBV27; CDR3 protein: CASSLVGRITSTDTQYF; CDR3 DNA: TGTGCCAGCAGTTTAGTGGGGAGGATCACTAGCACAGATACGCAGTATTTT